This entry lists 31 T cell receptor beta chains sequenced from one sample in a study of cytomegalovirus exposure and HLA in healthy donors. In the PCR, 60 Vbeta and 13 Jbeta primers were used. Only in-frame clones appear in the TCRdb table, and some are missing; sequencing was by immunoSEQ multiplex PCR. The sample consists of under 200,000 clones, around 77% of them appearing once. Specimen: PBMCs. These receptors all come from a female donor in good health and CMV-seronegative.

This rearrangement joins TRBV28 to TRBJ1-4, with TRBD1 matching over 7 bases. Germline V gene sequence: CDR1 MDHEN, CDR2 SYDVKM. The trim removed 5 bases at V and 4 bases at J, leaving 7 bases unmatched. The CDR3 length is 15 residues. CDR3 sequence (DNA): TGTGCCAGCAGTCCCAGACAGGGAATTAATGAAAAACTGTTTTTT. It yields the protein CASSPRQGINEKLFF.

In this sample, this clone turned up once. CDR3 nucleotides: TGTGCCAGCAGCTTCGAAGGGGCTCGGGACACTGAAGCTTTCTTT. Amino acids: CASSFEGARDTEAFF. This chain joins TRBV11-3 and TRBJ1-1, with D perhaps TRBD1 (5 bases). The CDR3 runs 15 residues. Between the trimmed V and J ends, which lost 3 bases and 3 bases, there was a span of 14 bases. Germline V gene sequence: CDR1 SGHNT, CDR2 YENEEA.

The table lists this clone with a few counts. The V call is TRBV19, the J call TRBJ1-5, with unresolved D. This CDR3 comprises 13 residues. Germline CDR1 and CDR2: LNHDA and SQIVND (reference sequence). Trimming took off 3 bases at V and 7 bases at J, with 10 bases between the two ends. As DNA, the CDR3 is TGTGCCAGTAGTATTTTGCCCAGGCAGCCCCAGCATTTT. It encodes CASSILPRQPQHF.

The rearrangement links TRBV7-2 to TRBJ2-5; 8 bases map to TRBD1. The CDR3 is made up of 15 amino acids. V gave up 5 bases and J gave up 5 bases; unmatched junction bases: 10. CDR1 is SGHTA, CDR2 FQGNSA, per germline. This chain's CDR3 is CASSLGQGARETQYF. CDR3 bases: TGTGCCAGCAGCCTGGGGCAGGGGGCGAGGGAGACCCAGTACTTC.

This clone appeared a single time. The rearrangement links TRBV19 to TRBJ2-1; D is unclear. The CDR3 has 14 amino acids. The germline V gene has CDR1 LNHDA and CDR2 SQIVND (reference sequence). V was shortened by 7 bases and J by 2 bases, with 12 bases between the two germline ends. The CDR3 loop is CASNEPTPYNEQFF. The CDR3 region has the DNA TGTGCCAGTAATGAACCTACCCCCTACAATGAGCAGTTCTTC.

The chain uses TRBV7-2 and TRBJ2-7, with a weak D call TRBD2 (7 bases). From germline, CDR1 is SGHTA and CDR2 FQGNSA. This CDR3 region has 13 residues. Trimming removed 8 bases from V and 3 bases from J, with 14 bases in between. For the CDR3, the DNA is TGTGCCAGCGGGGAGGGGGGCCGCTACGAGCAGTACTTC. Protein sequence: CASGEGGRYEQYF.

This rearrangement joins TRBV27 to TRBJ2-1; 7 bases agree with TRBD1. After removal of 0 bases from V and 7 bases from J, the junction contained 0 bases not matched to a gene. Germline assignment: CDR1 MNHEY and CDR2 SMNVEV (reference sequence). The CDR3 is 13 amino acids. Written as DNA, the CDR3 is TGTGCCAGCAGTTTATCACAGGGGAATGAGCAGTTCTTC. Amino acids: CASSLSQGNEQFF.

There are a few counts of this clone. Distinct nucleotide sequences in the sample also encode this CDR3. The chain is built from TRBV5-6 and TRBJ1-2; possibly TRBD1 for D (5 bases). Trimming left V 1 base short and J 5 bases short, with 12 bases between. Germline V gene sequence: CDR1 SGHDT, CDR2 YYEEEE. This CDR3 has 14 amino acids. The CDR3 DNA reads TGTGCCAGCAGCTTGCGCAGGGAGGGGTATGGCTACACCTTC. Protein product: CASSLRREGYGYTF.

As to this clone: Other DNA sequences in the same sample also yield this CDR3. This chain links TRBV29-1 with TRBJ2-2; 10 nucleotides match TRBD2. Germline values: CDR1 SQVTM, CDR2 ANQGSEA. Trimming at V came to 5 bases and at J to 2 bases, leaving 2 bases not matched to a gene. There are 14 residues in the CDR3. CDR3 DNA sequence: TGCAGCGTTCGGACTAGCGGAAACACCGGGGAGCTGTTTTTT. Its translation is CSVRTSGNTGELFF.

The table lists this clone with a few counts. The chain is built from TRBV5-1 and TRBJ2-5; TRBD1 agrees at 9 bases. V gave up 4 bases and J gave up 5 bases; unmatched junction bases: 12. Germline lookup yields CDR1 SGHRS and CDR2 YFSETQ. CDR3 length equals 16 residues. CDR3 nucleotide sequence: TGCGCCAGCAGCGGAATGGGACAGGGCGGTCGGGAGACCCAGTACTTC. Amino acid sequence: CASSGMGQGGRETQYF.

This chain uses TRBV6-6 with TRBJ1-1, with a tentative D call TRBD1 (6 bases). This CDR3 contains 12 residues. V was shortened by 6 bases and J by 11 bases, with 16 bases between the two germline ends. CDR1 is MNHNY, CDR2 SVGAGI, per germline (reference sequence). CDR3 loop: CASSPPTGNAFF. CDR3 DNA sequence: TGTGCCAGCAGCCCGCCCACAGGGAACGCTTTCTTT.

The chain uses TRBV7-9 and TRBJ1-1, with D hard to call. The CDR3 runs to 13 residues. The germline V and J ends were trimmed by 3 bases and 1 base, with 6 bases remaining between them. The germline V gene has CDR1 SEHNR and CDR2 FQNEAQ (reference sequence). The CDR3 is CASSFNRNTEAFF. The DNA of the CDR3 is TGTGCCAGCAGCTTTAACAGGAACACTGAAGCTTTCTTT. Based on the CDR3 plus reference TRBV7-9 and TRBJ1-1, the full variable domain is DTGVSQNPRHKITKRGQNVTFRCDPISEHNRLYWYRQTLGQGPEFLTYFQNEAQLEKSRLLSDRFSAERPKGSFSTLEIQRTEQGDSAMYLCASSFNRNTEAFFGQGTRLTVV.

The chain is built from TRBV30 and TRBJ2-7; 7 bases map to TRBD1. There are 12 residues in the CDR3. Germline lookup yields CDR1 GTSNPN and CDR2 SVGIG (reference sequence). The V gene end was trimmed by 8 bases and the J gene end by 4 bases; junction bases not matched to a gene: 8. The CDR3 spells CATQGRLYEQYF. Written as DNA, the CDR3 is TGTGCCACACAGGGGAGACTTTACGAGCAGTACTTC.

This clone was detected a few times. The chain uses TRBV25-1 and TRBJ2-7, with D perhaps matching TRBD1 (5 bases). This CDR3 contains 12 residues. Germline CDR1 MGHDK, CDR2 SYGVNS. V was shortened by 7 bases and J by 3 bases, with 10 bases between the two germline ends. CDR3 protein: CASKGQGYEQYF. The CDR3 region has the DNA TGTGCCAGCAAAGGGCAGGGCTACGAGCAGTACTTC.

The rearrangement joins TRBV18 to TRBJ2-3; maybe TRBD1 (6 bases). Germline loops: CDR1 KGHSH, CDR2 LQKENI. Trimming removed 5 bases from V and 0 bases from J, with 12 bases in between. The CDR3 is 15 residues long. The CDR3 DNA reads as TGTGCCAGCTCATCTGGGACACCTAGCACAGATACGCAGTATTTT. Its protein product is CASSSGTPSTDTQYF.

The chain has TRBV6-1 and TRBJ2-7; tentatively, D is TRBD2 (5 bases). The V and J ends lost 4 bases and 5 bases respectively, with 15 bases between them. This CDR3 contains 14 residues. Germline loops: CDR1 MNHNS, CDR2 SASEGT. The CDR3 spells CASSARAPGNEQYF. Here the CDR3 DNA reads TGTGCCAGCAGTGCCCGGGCCCCCGGGAACGAGCAGTACTTC.

The V and J genes are TRBV4-1 and TRBJ1-6; 7 bases fit TRBD1. CDR3 length: 16 residues. Germline values: CDR1 MGHRA, CDR2 YSYEKL. With 2 bases clipped from V and 4 bases from J, the junction kept 5 bases outside the gene matches. The CDR3 sequence is CASSQQQGPYNSPLHF. The DNA for the CDR3 is TGCGCCAGCAGCCAACAACAGGGGCCTTATAATTCACCCCTCCACTTT.

V gene TRBV5-5 combines with J gene TRBJ2-2; D remains unclear. The CDR3 loop spans 16 amino acids. V shed 2 bases and J shed 3 bases, with 14 bases lying between them. CDR1 and CDR2 from the germline V gene are SGHKS and YYEKEE (reference sequence). The CDR3 nucleotides read TGTGCCAGCAGCTTAGGCCCAGGCAGAGACACCGGGGAGCTGTTTTTT. Translating gives CASSLGPGRDTGELFF.

The chain carries TRBV19 and TRBJ1-1; D is unresolved. Germline assignment: CDR1 LNHDA and CDR2 SQIVND (reference sequence). CDR3 length: 13 residues. V lost 2 bases and J lost 1, with 5 bases in between. The DNA for the CDR3 is TGTGCCAGTAGTATAAGAGGGAACACTGAAGCTTTCTTT. Residues: CASSIRGNTEAFF.

This clone was seen a handful of times. The rearrangement joins TRBV28 to TRBJ1-1; the D gene is possibly TRBD1 (5 bases). Germline V CDR1 and CDR2: MDHEN, SYDVKM. Trimming shortened V by 2 bases and J by 7 bases, and 11 bases separated the two germline ends. The CDR3 has 13 amino acids. The CDR3 reads CASSLRQGLEAFF. Written as DNA, the CDR3 is TGTGCCAGCAGTTTACGGCAGGGACTTGAAGCTTTCTTT.

The chain has TRBV19 and TRBJ1-5; 7 positions match TRBD1. The CDR3 is 14 residues long. Germline V CDR1 and CDR2: LNHDA, SQIVND (reference sequence). The junction had 8 bases not matched to a gene; V was cut back by 5 bases and J by 7 bases. The CDR3 sequence is CASSVDRVRQPQHF. The DNA of the CDR3 is TGTGCCAGTAGTGTCGACAGGGTTAGACAGCCCCAGCATTTT. Full variable domain (missing parts from reference TRBV19 and TRBJ1-5): DGGITQSPKYLFRKEGQNVTLSCEQNLNHDAMYWYRQDPGQGLRLIYYSQIVNDFQKGDIAEGYSVSREKKESFPLTVTSAQKNPTAFYLCASSVDRVRQPQHFGDGTRLSIL.

V and J are TRBV15 and TRBJ2-7, with TRBD1 matching over 8 bases. V was pared by 4 bases and J by 6 bases, with 17 bases of the junction left unmatched. The CDR3 runs to 17 residues. CDR1 and CDR2 from the germline V gene are LNHNV and YYDKDF (reference sequence). The CDR3 sequence is CATSTPPNGQGLGEQYF. CDR3 sequence (DNA): TGTGCCACCAGCACCCCCCCGAACGGACAGGGATTGGGCGAGCAGTACTTC.

The CDR3 spells CASSPISSPYYEQYF. In DNA form, the CDR3 reads TGTGCCAGCAGTCCTATTTCTTCCCCCTACTACGAGCAGTACTTC. V gene TRBV27 combines with J gene TRBJ2-7, with no clear D. The CDR3 contains 15 residues. Trimming took 5 bases from V and 3 from J, leaving 17 bases between them. Per the germline V gene, CDR1 is MNHEY and CDR2 is SMNVEV (reference sequence).

CDR3 amino acids: CASTIAASGGYEQYF. CDR3 nucleotides: TGTGCCAGCACTATCGCAGCTAGCGGGGGCTACGAGCAGTACTTC. The V gene is TRBV11-2, the J gene TRBJ2-7, with 10 bases aligning to TRBD2. Germline V gives CDR1 SGHAT, CDR2 FQNNGV. V gave up 7 bases and J gave up 3 bases; unmatched junction bases: 9. The CDR3 has 15 residues.

The chain has TRBV6-5 and TRBJ2-5, with a tentative D call TRBD2 (5 bases). The CDR3 totals 14 residues. Germline V CDR1 and CDR2: MNHEY, SVGAGI. V was clipped by 0 bases and J by 3 bases, with 8 bases between them. The CDR3 coding sequence is TGTGCCAGCAGTTACTCTTCCGGGAAAGAGACCCAGTACTTC. Translating gives CASSYSSGKETQYF.

This clone was seen only once. This rearrangement joins TRBV15 to TRBJ2-7; weak D call: TRBD2 (5 bases). The CDR3 loop spans 14 amino acids. V was pared by 1 base and J by 0 bases, with 7 bases between. The germline CDR1 and CDR2 sequences are LNHNV and YYDKDF (reference sequence). CDR3 loop: CATSRAEGSYEQYF. As DNA, the CDR3 is TGTGCCACCAGCAGAGCAGAGGGCTCCTACGAGCAGTACTTC.

This chain links TRBV28 with TRBJ1-1; D perhaps matches TRBD1 (5 bases). The germline V gene encodes CDR1 MDHEN and CDR2 SYDVKM. The CDR3 is 14 amino acids. Trimming cost V 5 bases and J 0 bases, with 10 bases left between them. The CDR3 nucleotides read TGTGCCAGCAGTCGACAGATTCTGAACACTGAAGCTTTCTTT. Translation gives CASSRQILNTEAFF.

The V call is TRBV4-1, the J call TRBJ1-2; no definite D call. This CDR3 is 16 amino acids long. Germline CDR1 and CDR2: MGHRA and YSYEKL. Trimming shortened V by 0 bases and J by 2 bases, and 13 bases separated the two germline ends. DNA of the CDR3: TGCGCCAGCAGCCAAGATGGCCAGGTATGGAACTATGGCTACACCTTC. Its protein product is CASSQDGQVWNYGYTF.

This clone was counted only a few times. V gene TRBV28 combines with J gene TRBJ1-5, with D unclear. Trimming cost V 3 bases and J 3 bases, with 15 bases left between them. The CDR3 is made up of 16 amino acids. The germline CDR1 and CDR2 sequences are MDHEN and SYDVKM. The CDR3 here is CASSFIQRANNQPQHF. DNA for the CDR3: TGTGCCAGCAGTTTTATTCAGCGAGCGAACAATCAGCCCCAGCATTTT.

The rearrangement joins TRBV28 to TRBJ2-1; TRBD2 aligns across 7 bases. The V gene's germline CDR1 is MDHEN and CDR2 SYDVKM. This CDR3 has 14 amino acids. Trimming removed 3 bases from V and 5 bases from J; junction bases left unmatched: 4. The CDR3 sequence: CASSFLGGNNEQFF. DNA for the CDR3: TGTGCCAGCAGTTTTCTCGGGGGGAACAATGAGCAGTTCTTC.

This clone appeared a few times. The V gene is TRBV19, the J gene TRBJ2-5; D may be TRBD1 (6 bases). Trimming pared 4 bases from V and 5 bases from J, leaving 20 bases between. The CDR3 runs to 16 residues. Per germline, CDR1 LNHDA and CDR2 SQIVND (reference sequence). In DNA, the CDR3 is TGTGCCAGTAGTAGCCGAGCAGGGGCCCCAGCGGAGACCCAGTACTTC. Translating gives CASSSRAGAPAETQYF.